This note documents a single T cell receptor (beta chain) sequence. The antigen remains undetermined. The CDR3 does not end in the conserved phenylalanine or tryptophan, so this is likely a read error. The data were obtained in a study of glioma-infiltrating T cells. Findings of the study overall: Very few CDR3 sequences were shared between tissue and blood. Above-expected tissue-blood divergence occurred in all gliomas, most in low-grade ones.

TCR alpha and beta CDR3 regions were amplified from RNA using iRepertoire nested multiplex PCR. For one-step reverse transcription and amplification, 100-400 ng of tissue mRNA or PBMC total RNA was used. In TCRdb, the multiplex PCR reads were re-called with MiXCR into one record per CDR3 protein. The sample lists around 190,000 distinct CDR3 sequences, over 40% seen once, with 5% to 5.5% in the top ten. CDR1 is MDHEN, CDR2 SYDVKM, per germline. V lost 4 bases and J lost 4, with 17 bases in between. This CDR3 spans 15 amino acids. The chain recombines TRBV28 with TRBJ2-7; D is possibly TRBD1 (6 bases). Sequenced sample: glioma tissue, nonneoplastic brain tissue, or PBMCs (not recorded which). This clonotype was obtained from a human donor with low-grade glioma or glioblastoma, undergoing nonglioma brain surgery, or in good health (not recorded which). CDR3 sequence: CASSSHGDKLYEQYL. The CDR3 DNA reads TGTGCCAGCAGTTCGCATGGGGACAAGTTATACGAGCAGTACTTG.